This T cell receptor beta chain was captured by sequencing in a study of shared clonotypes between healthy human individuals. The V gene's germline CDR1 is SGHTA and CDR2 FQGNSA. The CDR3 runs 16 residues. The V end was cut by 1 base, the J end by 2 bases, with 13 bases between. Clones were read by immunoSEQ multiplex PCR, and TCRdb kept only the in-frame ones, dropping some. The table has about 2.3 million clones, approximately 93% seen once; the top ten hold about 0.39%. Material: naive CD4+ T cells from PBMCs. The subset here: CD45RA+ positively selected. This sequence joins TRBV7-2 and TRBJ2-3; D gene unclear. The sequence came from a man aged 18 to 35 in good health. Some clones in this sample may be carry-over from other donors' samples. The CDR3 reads CASSLELGRYTDTQYF. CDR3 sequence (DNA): TGTGCCAGCAGCTTAGAGCTCGGCAGATACACAGATACGCAGTATTTT.